The 8 T cell receptor beta chains presented below share a single source sample, sequenced in a study of tissue T cells after allogeneic stem cell transplantation. TCRdb's copy holds only in-frame clones and misses some; the assay was immunoSEQ multiplex PCR. The sample has approximately 500 clones; 50% are singletons. Time point given: mouse harvest day 14 after allogeneic transplant. The graft held 10^6 splenic CD5+ T cells and 10^7 T-cell-depleted bone marrow cells. The specimen sequenced was spleen. The receptors come from a female BALB/c mouse given C57BL/6 T cells with graft-versus-host disease after an allogeneic hematopoietic cell transplant.

Remarks on this clone: Mouse gene names apply. Read sequence stops 1 residue before the CDR3 end, and the germline J gene provides the missing end. The chain joins TRBV13-2 to TRBJ2-3; 13 bases are shared with TRBD2. This CDR3 is built from 15 residues. CDR1 and CDR2 (germline): NNHNN, SYGAGS (reference sequence). With V trimmed by 2 bases and J by 4 bases, 1 base remained unmatched. CDR3 in amino acids: CASGEGLGGSETLYF. CDR3 DNA, as far as it was read: TGTGCCAGCGGTGAGGGACTGGGGGGGTCAGAAACGCTGTAT.

In the case of this clone: Each gene name is a mouse one. The read ends 1 residue early relative to the CDR3; the germline J gene fills the gap. The V gene is TRBV4, the J gene TRBJ1-4; D is possibly TRBD1 (5 bases). The CDR3 has 15 residues. The germline gives CDR1 LGHDT, CDR2 YNNKQL (reference sequence). V was trimmed by 4 bases and J by 0 bases, leaving 9 bases between them. CDR3 DNA (partial): TGTGCCAGCAGCTTAACAGGTTTTTCCAACGAAAGATTATTT. Protein product: CASSLTGFSNERLF. The CDR3 as a whole reads CASSLTGFSNERLFF.

This clone was seen only a few times. The gene names given are mouse names. Coverage ceases 1 residue before the CDR3 finishes, and the germline J gene fills in the end. The rearrangement joins TRBV19 to TRBJ1-2; TRBD1 might be the D (6 bases). The germline V gene encodes CDR1 FNHDT and CDR2 SITEND (reference sequence). The CDR3 sequence is 13 residues long. V lost 2 bases, J lost 4 bases, and 9 bases lay in between. The CDR3 DNA, read in part, is TGTGCCAGCAGTATCACAGGGAGCTCCGACTACACC. Its translation: CASSITGSSDYT. The entire CDR3 is CASSITGSSDYTF.

Details on this clone: A junction end diverges from the germline sequence, so it may reflect a read error. Here the gene names and germline are mouse. The CDR3 goes on 1 residue after the read ends, and that part is filled in from the germline J gene. V is TRBV13-1 and J is TRBJ2-5; 13 bases fit TRBD2. CDR1 is NSHNY, CDR2 SYGAGN, per germline. CDR3 length: 16 amino acids. CDR3 DNA (partial): TGTGCCAGCGGTGAGGGACTGGGGGGGTTCCAAGACACCCAGTAC. Protein: CASGEGLGGFQDTQY. The entire CDR3 sequence reads CASGEGLGGFQDTQYF.

A few counts support this clone. Mouse germline and gene names are used. The read falls 1 residue short of the CDR3 end, and the missing part is taken from the germline J gene. The chain links TRBV13-3 to TRBJ1-3; D is uncertain. The CDR3 runs 14 residues. Germline V gene sequence: CDR1 NNHDY, CDR2 SYVADS. V was cut by 0 bases and J by 0 bases, with 4 bases left in between. The CDR3 bases that were read are TGTGCCAGCAGTGATGAGGGTTCTGGAAATACGCTCTAT. Translating it yields CASSDEGSGNTLY. The full CDR3 reads CASSDEGSGNTLYF.

Notes on this clone: One end of the junction fails to match germline, which may point to a read error. Gene names and germline match the mouse. The sequenced CDR3 bases are TGTGCCCGCAGTATACGGGCCGGGGGATATGAACAGTAC. It codes for CARSIRAGGYEQY. The whole CDR3 sequence reads CARSIRAGGYEQYF. V and J are TRBV19 and TRBJ2-7, with D perhaps matching TRBD1 or TRBD2 (5 bases each). The sequence runs out 1 residue before the end of the CDR3; the remainder is reconstructed from the germline J gene. The CDR3 covers 14 residues. Per germline, CDR1 FNHDT and CDR2 SITEND (reference sequence).

Remarks on this clone: Germline and genes here are mouse. Read data end 1 residue before the CDR3 end; the end is taken from the germline J gene. V usage is TRBV26 and J usage is TRBJ1-3; TRBD1 agrees at 7 bases. Trimming at V came to 6 bases and at J to 0 bases, leaving 5 bases not matched to a gene. This CDR3 is built from 15 residues. CDR1 KGHPV and CDR2 FQNQEV come from the germline V gene (reference sequence). CDR3 bases read: TGTGCCAGCAGCCCCAGGGGGGTTTCTGGAAATACGCTCTAT. It codes for CASSPRGVSGNTLY. The full CDR3 is CASSPRGVSGNTLYF.

This clone has more than one count but fewer than ten. Gene names refer to mouse genes. From the germline J gene comes the end of the CDR3, since the read stops 1 residue before it. The rearrangement links TRBV13-3 to TRBJ2-3; unclear D gene. The germline V and J ends were trimmed by 1 base and 0 bases, with 3 bases remaining between them. Germline V gene sequence: CDR1 NNHDY, CDR2 SYVADS. The CDR3 consists of 13 residues. The DNA read from the CDR3 is TGTGCCAGCAGTGATTATAGTGCAGAAACGCTGTAT. It codes for CASSDYSAETLY. The full CDR3 reads CASSDYSAETLYF.